This is a list of T cell receptor beta chains from one sample in a study of OX40 agonist ivuxolimab in advanced cancers. TCRdb's copy holds only in-frame clones and misses some; the assay was immunoSEQ multiplex PCR. The profile shows 35,000 to 50,000 clones, 85% to 90% of them singletons. The material was CD4+ or CD8+ T cells sorted from blood, obtained in a trial of the OX40 agonist ivuxolimab. Source of these receptors: an adult with an advanced solid tumor such as melanoma, head and neck, liver or kidney cancer. CDR3s include the opening cysteine and the closing phenylalanine or tryptophan. The order of the fields is D gene, V gene, J gene, clone size, CDR3 protein, CDR3 DNA. The D gene is left open where the match is weak. The listing skips clone size in some rows; elsewhere it reads once, few, many or a size class.

D: .
V: TRBV7-9
J: TRBJ1-3
size: .
CDR3: CASSLGGGPGNTIYF
DNA: TGTGCCAGCAGCTTAGGAGGTGGACCTGGAAACACCATATATTTT

D: TRBD1
V: TRBV5-1
J: TRBJ2-3
size: .
CDR3: CASSFAVHGQGLRTDTQYF
DNA: TGCGCCAGCAGCTTCGCCGTCCATGGACAGGGCCTACGCACAGATACGCAGTATTTT

D: TRBD1
V: TRBV6-1
J: TRBJ1-4
size: .
CDR3: CASSTGGANEKLFF
DNA: TGTGCCAGCAGTACAGGGGGGGCTAATGAAAAACTGTTTTTT

D: .
V: TRBV9
J: TRBJ2-3
size: .
CDR3: CASSVEGQATTDTQYF
DNA: TGTGCCAGCAGCGTAGAGGGCCAGGCAACCACAGATACGCAGTATTTT

D: .
V: TRBV18
J: TRBJ1-1
size: .
CDR3: CASSPPGREMNTEAFF
DNA: TGTGCCAGCTCACCACCGGGGAGGGAAATGAACACTGAAGCTTTCTTT

D: .
V: TRBV18
J: TRBJ2-2
size: .
CDR3: CASSRGNTGELFF
DNA: TGTGCCAGCTCACGCGGAAACACCGGGGAGCTGTTTTTT

D: .
V: TRBV5-1
J: TRBJ2-1
size: few
CDR3: CASSPRGIHNEQFF
DNA: TGCGCCAGCAGCCCGAGGGGGATCCACAATGAGCAGTTCTTC

D: .
V: TRBV9
J: TRBJ2-3
size: .
CDR3: CASSVGGGAESDTQYF
DNA: TGTGCCAGCAGCGTAGGGGGTGGGGCTGAGTCAGATACGCAGTATTTT

D: TRBD1
V: TRBV5-1
J: TRBJ1-1
size: few
CDR3: CASSLGQGIAEAFF
DNA: TGCGCCAGCAGCTTGGGACAGGGTATTGCTGAAGCTTTCTTT

D: .
V: TRBV19
J: TRBJ1-2
size: .
CDR3: CASSPGGENYGYTF
DNA: TGTGCCAGTAGCCCCGGGGGAGAGAACTATGGCTACACCTTC

D: TRBD1
V: TRBV11-2
J: TRBJ2-7
size: once
CDR3: CASSQATGRSYEQYF
DNA: TGTGCCAGCAGCCAAGCGACAGGGAGATCCTACGAGCAGTACTTC

D: .
V: TRBV5-1
J: TRBJ2-1
size: .
CDR3: CASSFLASGSSYNEQFF
DNA: TGCGCCAGCAGCTTCCTAGCCTCCGGGAGCTCCTACAATGAGCAGTTCTTC

D: TRBD1
V: TRBV28
J: TRBJ2-7
size: .
CDR3: CASTPPGQGIHEQYF
DNA: TGTGCCAGCACCCCTCCGGGACAGGGAATCCACGAGCAGTACTTC

D: TRBD2
V: TRBV6-6
J: TRBJ2-2
size: .
CDR3: CASSHTSGRATGELFF
DNA: TGTGCCAGCAGCCACACTAGCGGGAGGGCCACCGGGGAGCTGTTTTTT

D: .
V: TRBV4-2
J: TRBJ2-5
size: .
CDR3: CASSLAGGETQYF
DNA: TGTGCCAGCAGCCTCGCTGGCGGGGAGACCCAGTACTTC

D: .
V: TRBV9
J: TRBJ1-3
size: .
CDR3: CASSVEMYSGNTIYF
DNA: TGTGCCAGCAGCGTCGAGATGTACTCTGGAAACACCATATATTTT

D: .
V: TRBV13
J: TRBJ2-1
size: .
CDR3: CASSLDLAPNEQFF
DNA: TGTGCCAGCAGCTTAGACTTGGCCCCTAATGAGCAGTTCTTC

D: .
V: TRBV10-3
J: TRBJ1-1
size: .
CDR3: CAISESAGTEAFF
DNA: TGTGCCATCAGTGAGTCGGCCGGAACTGAAGCTTTCTTT

D: TRBD2
V: TRBV2
J: TRBJ2-3
size: .
CDR3: CASNQLKRGGTDTQYF
DNA: TGTGCCAGCAACCAATTAAAGCGGGGGGGCACAGATACGCAGTATTTT

D: .
V: TRBV7-9
J: TRBJ2-5
size: .
CDR3: CASSITETQYF
DNA: TGTGCCAGCAGTATAACAGAGACCCAGTACTTC

D: TRBD2
V: TRBV11-3
J: TRBJ2-1
size: .
CDR3: CASSEGLAGGYNEQFF
DNA: TGTGCCAGCAGCGAGGGCCTAGCGGGGGGTTACAATGAGCAGTTCTTC

D: .
V: TRBV9
J: TRBJ2-2
size: .
CDR3: CASSVNLGLEGVGELFF
DNA: TGTGCCAGCAGCGTAAATCTTGGGCTGGAGGGGGTCGGGGAGCTGTTTTTT

D: .
V: TRBV6-1
J: TRBJ1-2
size: .
CDR3: CASSEAGSAFYGYTF
DNA: TGTGCCAGCAGTGAAGCGGGCAGCGCATTCTATGGCTACACCTTC

D: .
V: TRBV10-1
J: TRBJ2-5
size: .
CDR3: CASSESGVVETQYF
DNA: TGCGCCAGCAGTGAGTCAGGGGTGGTGGAGACCCAGTACTTC

D: TRBD1
V: TRBV30
J: TRBJ1-4
size: .
CDR3: CAWSMNRGLNEKLFF
DNA: TGTGCCTGGAGTATGAACAGGGGCCTTAATGAAAAACTGTTTTTT

D: .
V: TRBV2
J: TRBJ2-3
size: .
CDR3: CASTDWTDTQYF
DNA: TGTGCCAGCACGGACTGGACAGATACGCAGTATTTT

D: .
V: TRBV15
J: TRBJ2-6
size: .
CDR3: CATSRNRDGSSGANVLTF
DNA: TGTGCCACCAGCAGGAACCGGGACGGATCCTCTGGGGCCAACGTCCTGACTTTC

D: TRBD1
V: TRBV6-5
J: TRBJ2-7
size: .
CDR3: CASSYSRQGIYEQYF
DNA: TGTGCCAGCAGTTACTCAAGACAGGGCATCTACGAGCAGTACTTC

D: .
V: TRBV28
J: TRBJ1-2
size: .
CDR3: CASSPGYGYTF
DNA: TGTGCCAGCAGTCCAGGCTATGGCTACACCTTC

D: .
V: TRBV19
J: TRBJ1-1
size: .
CDR3: CASTRGDGLLSGNTEAFF
DNA: TGTGCCAGTACTCGGGGGGACGGATTATTAAGCGGGAACACTGAAGCTTTCTTT

D: TRBD1
V: TRBV5-6
J: TRBJ2-7
size: .
CDR3: CASSLGIDRATIQEQYF
DNA: TGTGCCAGCAGCTTGGGGATAGACAGGGCCACTATCCAAGAGCAGTACTTC

D: .
V: TRBV5-4
J: TRBJ2-2
size: .
CDR3: CASSAPHGELFF
DNA: TGTGCCAGCAGCGCCCCTCACGGGGAGCTGTTTTTT

D: .
V: TRBV29-1
J: TRBJ2-1
size: once
CDR3: CSVEGGLSEQFF
DNA: TGCAGCGTGGAAGGAGGGCTAAGTGAGCAGTTCTTC

D: .
V: TRBV6-1
J: TRBJ1-3
size: .
CDR3: CASSEYFGGNTIYF
DNA: TGTGCCAGCAGTGAATATTTCGGTGGAAACACCATATATTTT

D: .
V: TRBV7-9
J: TRBJ2-2
size: .
CDR3: CASSPNREITGELFF
DNA: TGTGCCAGCAGCCCCAACAGGGAAATCACCGGGGAGCTGTTTTTT

D: .
V: TRBV6-6
J: TRBJ2-7
size: once
CDR3: CASRPDSTNYEQYF
DNA: TGTGCCAGCAGACCTGACAGTACAAACTACGAGCAGTACTTC

D: .
V: TRBV19
J: TRBJ1-1
size: .
CDR3: CASRTDANMNTEAFF
DNA: TGTGCCAGTAGGACCGACGCTAACATGAACACTGAAGCTTTCTTT

D: .
V: TRBV11-2
J: TRBJ2-5
size: .
CDR3: CASSSLGGQETQYF
DNA: TGTGCCAGCAGCTCGCTTGGGGGCCAAGAGACCCAGTACTTC

D: .
V: TRBV5-4
J: TRBJ1-2
size: .
CDR3: CASSLGVGTSSNYGYTF
DNA: TGTGCCAGCAGCTTGGGCGTCGGAACCTCCTCTAACTATGGCTACACCTTC

D: .
V: TRBV7-9
J: TRBJ2-5
size: .
CDR3: CASSLGLEYQETQYF
DNA: TGTGCCAGCAGCCTGGGCTTAGAGTACCAAGAGACCCAGTACTTC

D: TRBD1
V: TRBV5-4
J: TRBJ2-7
size: .
CDR3: CASSPGTGAYEQYF
DNA: TGTGCCAGCAGCCCCGGGACAGGGGCCTACGAGCAGTACTTC

D: .
V: TRBV6-1
J: TRBJ2-1
size: .
CDR3: CASSEGGIANEQFF
DNA: TGTGCCAGCAGTGAAGGAGGGATTGCCAATGAGCAGTTCTTC

D: .
V: TRBV28
J: TRBJ1-2
size: .
CDR3: CASSRYIWADYGYTF
DNA: TGTGCCAGCAGTCGCTACATTTGGGCAGACTATGGCTACACCTTC

D: TRBD2
V: TRBV28
J: TRBJ2-1
size: .
CDR3: CASSSLSGGRVNEQFF
DNA: TGTGCCAGCAGTTCCCTCAGCGGGGGACGTGTAAATGAGCAGTTCTTC

D: TRBD2
V: TRBV5-4
J: TRBJ2-1
size: .
CDR3: CASSLVGGSSYNEQFF
DNA: TGTGCCAGCAGCTTGGTGGGGGGGAGCTCCTACAATGAGCAGTTCTTC

D: .
V: TRBV6-1
J: TRBJ2-2
size: .
CDR3: CASSEALRGWIGELFF
DNA: TGTGCCAGCAGTGAAGCGCTCCGGGGGTGGATCGGGGAGCTGTTTTTT

D: TRBD1
V: TRBV18
J: TRBJ1-2
size: .
CDR3: CASSQRQGAATNYGYTF
DNA: TGTGCCAGCTCACAGAGACAGGGCGCGGCTACTAACTATGGCTACACCTTC

D: .
V: TRBV2
J: TRBJ2-5
size: .
CDR3: CASSDPLQETQYF
DNA: TGTGCCAGCAGCGACCCCCTCCAAGAGACCCAGTACTTC

D: .
V: TRBV19
J: TRBJ2-5
size: .
CDR3: CASSRSVQETQYF
DNA: TGTGCCAGTAGTAGGTCAGTCCAAGAGACCCAGTACTTC

D: .
V: TRBV5-1
J: TRBJ2-1
size: .
CDR3: CASSTAGSSYNEQFF
DNA: TGCGCCAGCAGCACAGCGGGTAGCTCCTACAATGAGCAGTTCTTC

D: TRBD1
V: TRBV23-1
J: TRBJ1-6
size: .
CDR3: CASAKGQGNNSPLHF
DNA: TGCGCCAGCGCAAAGGGACAGGGGAACAATTCACCCCTCCACTTT

D: TRBD1
V: TRBV29-1
J: TRBJ1-2
size: .
CDR3: CSVRQGAGGYTF
DNA: TGCAGCGTTAGACAGGGGGCAGGAGGCTACACCTTC

D: TRBD1
V: TRBV19
J: TRBJ1-5
size: .
CDR3: CASRRRDRGGDQPQHF
DNA: TGTGCCAGTAGAAGAAGGGACAGGGGGGGGGATCAGCCCCAGCATTTT